The subject of this entry is one T cell receptor beta chain. No antigen is known for it. The source of the sample is a study of identifying expanded T cells in peripheral blood. During the collection period, no donor immune events like infections were recorded. Points from the study as a whole: Over two and four weeks, about 16 and 19 clones changed, versus around 1.2 between replicates. Two-week clone count variance significantly increased as total template count grew.

Clones were read by immunoSEQ multiplex PCR, and TCRdb kept only the in-frame ones, dropping some. This sample has under 150,000 clones; approximately 86% occur once, and the top ten carry around 8.2%. This receptor was identified in a person aged 18 to 69 in good health. Material for sequencing was blood.

The CDR3 DNA follows: TGTGCCAGCAGCGCAGGACAGCCCGATACGCAGTATTTT. Translating it yields CASSAGQPDTQYF. This chain links TRBV7-3 with TRBJ2-3; the D gene is possibly TRBD1 (6 bases). Looked up from germline, CDR1 is SGHTA and CDR2 is FQGTGA. The CDR3 is 13 amino acids. The V end lost 5 bases, the J end lost 6 bases, and 12 bases lay between the germline ends. Complete variable domain (other parts from reference TRBV7-3 and TRBJ2-3): GAGVSQTPSNKVTEKGKYVELRCDPISGHTALYWYRQSLGQGPEFLIYFQGTGAADDSGLPNDRFFAVRPEGSVSTLKIQRTERGDSAVYLCASSAGQPDTQYFGPGTRLTVL.